This TCR beta chain was recovered during a study of OX40 agonist ivuxolimab in advanced cancers. Germline CDR1 reads LGHNA; CDR2 reads YSLEER. Trimming took 2 bases from V and 6 from J, leaving 21 bases between them. The CDR3 is 17 amino acids. Measured with immunoSEQ multiplex PCR; TCRdb has only the in-frame clones, and not every one. The sample lists about 62,000 clones, 79% seen once, with under 13% in the top ten. Patients with autoimmune history or systemic immunosuppression were excluded. The specimen was CD4+ or CD8+ T cells sorted from blood, collected in a trial of the OX40 agonist ivuxolimab. The chain has TRBV4-3 and TRBJ2-3; D is tentatively TRBD1 or TRBD2 (6 bases each). This clonotype was obtained from an adult with an advanced solid tumor such as melanoma, head and neck, liver or kidney cancer. The CDR3 bases are TGCGCCAGCAGCCAATATTATTCGGGGCACGGGGGCGATACGCAGTATTTT. This encodes CASSQYYSGHGGDTQYF.